In this sample, the clone carrying this T cell receptor (beta chain) turned up a few times. These data originate in a study of shared clonotypes between healthy human individuals. V was pared by 3 bases and J by 0 bases, with 12 bases between. The V gene's germline CDR1 is SGHDN and CDR2 FVKESK. This CDR3 has 16 amino acids. Assay: immunoSEQ multiplex PCR; the TCRdb copy retains only in-frame clones and omits some. The data contain some 100,000 clones, about 70% of them singletons. The rearrangement joins TRBV14 to TRBJ2-1; D may correspond to TRBD1 or TRBD2 (5 bases each). This receptor was obtained from a woman aged 25 to 45 in good health. The sample comprised memory CD8+ T cells sorted from blood. Noted subset: CD45RO+ cells pooled with CCR7-negative TemRA cells. The CDR3 here is CASSHGTRSSYNEQFF. As DNA, the CDR3 is TGTGCCAGCAGCCATGGGACGCGGAGCTCCTACAATGAGCAGTTCTTC. The whole variable domain, remainder taken from reference TRBV14 and TRBJ2-1, is EAGVTQFPSHSVIEKGQTVTLRCDPISGHDNLYWYRRVMGKEIKFLLHFVKESKQDESGMPNNRFLAERTGGTYSTLKVQPAELEDSGVYFCASSHGTRSSYNEQFFGPGTRLTVL.